Each of the 26 T cell receptor beta chains below was sequenced from the same sample in a study of T cell responses to AZD1222 COVID-19 vaccine. Clones were sequenced by immunoSEQ multiplex PCR, and TCRdb holds only the in-frame ones, with some missing. This table has 95,000 to 100,000 clones, around 90% appearing once. The source material was peripheral blood, sampled on day 0 of AZD1222 vaccination. All receptors come from an adult in good health.

The V call is TRBV5-6, the J call TRBJ2-2; possibly TRBD2 for D (6 bases). The length of the CDR3 is 13 residues. Germline-derived CDR1 and CDR2 are SGHDT and YYEEEE. The V and J ends lost 0 bases and 7 bases respectively, with 7 bases between them. The CDR3 region has the DNA TGTGCCAGCAGCTTGGGGAGGGTCGGGGAGCTGTTTTTT. It specifies CASSLGRVGELFF.

The chain carries TRBV3-1 (or the pseudogene TRBV3-2) and TRBJ2-4, with 10 bases matching TRBD2. Germline CDR1 reads LGHDT; CDR2 reads YNNKEL (reference sequence). J gave up 8 bases and V 5 bases, and 12 bases lay outside the gene matches. The CDR3 extends over 16 amino acids. CDR3 sequence reads: CASSSRTSGRVDIQYF. CDR3 in DNA: TGTGCCAGCAGCTCTCGGACTAGCGGTCGGGTAGACATTCAGTACTTC.

The chain has TRBV28 and TRBJ2-7; D remains ambiguous. The CDR3 spans 12 residues. The V gene's germline CDR1 is MDHEN and CDR2 SYDVKM. V was cut by 8 bases and J by 3 bases, with 11 bases left in between. As DNA, the CDR3 is TGTGCCAGCCAAGGAATGGTCTACGAGCAGTACTTC. Its translation: CASQGMVYEQYF.

The chain joins TRBV28 to TRBJ2-7; 8 nucleotides agree with TRBD1. Germline lookup yields CDR1 MDHEN and CDR2 SYDVKM. The CDR3 is made up of 12 amino acids. Trimming took 6 bases from V and 8 from J; bases not matched to a gene: 6. The CDR3 reads CASRTGQGKQYF. CDR3 nucleotides: TGTGCCAGCAGAACCGGACAGGGAAAGCAGTACTTC.

This chain uses TRBV9 with TRBJ2-3; unclear D gene. The length of the CDR3 is 13 residues. V gave up 0 bases and J gave up 4 bases, with 6 bases separating them. The germline V gene encodes CDR1 SGDLS and CDR2 YYNGEE. The CDR3 region is CASSVATADTQYF. The CDR3 DNA reads as TGTGCCAGCAGCGTAGCTACGGCAGATACGCAGTATTTT.

This clone has just a few counts. V is TRBV18 and J is TRBJ1-1; weak D call: TRBD1 (5 bases). Trimming pared 2 bases from V and 1 base from J, leaving 11 bases between. CDR3 length equals 15 residues. The germline V gene encodes CDR1 KGHSH and CDR2 LQKENI. CDR3 region: CASSPRRGQNTEAFF. CDR3 sequence (DNA): TGTGCCAGCTCACCAAGGAGGGGTCAGAACACTGAAGCTTTCTTT.

The genes are TRBV27 and TRBJ2-3; 8 bases match TRBD2. V dropped 5 bases and J dropped 2; count of bases not matched to a gene: 9. This CDR3 contains 16 residues. The V gene's germline CDR1 is MNHEY and CDR2 SMNVEV (reference sequence). The CDR3 DNA follows: TGTGCCAGCAGTCCCGGGGGGGGGATTACCACAGATACGCAGTATTTT. Translating gives CASSPGGGITTDTQYF.

CDR3 nucleotides: TGTGCCAGCAGTTACTCTCAGGGGCTTTATCAGCCCCAGCATTTT. Amino acid sequence: CASSYSQGLYQPQHF. The chain uses TRBV6-2 or TRBV6-3 and TRBJ1-5, with D tentatively TRBD1 (6 bases). The CDR3 is 15 residues long. CDR1 and CDR2 from the germline V gene are MNHEY and SVGEGT. Trimming pared 0 bases from V and 5 bases from J, leaving 11 bases between.

The gene calls are TRBV19 and TRBJ2-7; D uncertain. CDR1 is LNHDA, CDR2 SQIVND, per germline (reference sequence). The V end was cut by 1 base, the J end by 3 bases, with 7 bases between. The CDR3 consists of 13 residues. CDR3 bases: TGTGCCAGTAGTATAGGTGGGGACTACGAGCAGTACTTC. Translating it yields CASSIGGDYEQYF.

This chain connects TRBV10-3 to TRBJ2-2; D is ambiguous. This CDR3 comprises 12 residues. Trimming stripped 8 bases from V and 4 bases from J, with 8 bases between. Germline CDR1 and CDR2: ENHRY and SYGVKD. CDR3 region: CAIGPLTGELFF. CDR3 nucleotide sequence: TGTGCCATCGGGCCTCTCACCGGGGAGCTGTTTTTT.

The CDR3 DNA sequence: TGCGCCAGCAGCCAAGATTCGGCTAATTCGAGAGGCTACACCTTC. This sequence encodes CASSQDSANSRGYTF. The V and J genes are TRBV4-3 and TRBJ1-2; D remains ambiguous. Trimming took off 0 bases at V and 8 bases at J, with 16 bases between the two ends. The CDR3 totals 15 residues. Germline lookup yields CDR1 LGHNA and CDR2 YSLEER.

The chain joins TRBV28 to TRBJ2-7; D perhaps matches TRBD1 (6 bases). This CDR3 contains 14 residues. V was clipped by 7 bases and J by 5 bases, with 18 bases between them. Looked up from germline, CDR1 is MDHEN and CDR2 is SYDVKM. The CDR3 nucleotides are TGTGCCAGCAAGAGAGGGGGAACCCCGAACGAGCAGTACTTC. Encoded protein: CASKRGGTPNEQYF.

The V and J genes are TRBV30 and TRBJ1-3; D is unresolved. V shed 3 bases and J shed 8 bases, with 11 bases lying between them. The CDR3 loop spans 12 amino acids. Per germline, CDR1 GTSNPN and CDR2 SVGIG (reference sequence). The CDR3 coding sequence is TGTGCCTGGAGACCCGACCGGGACACCATATATTTT. Encoded protein: CAWRPDRDTIYF.

The rearrangement links TRBV20-1 to TRBJ2-7; D not certain. CDR1 DFQATT and CDR2 SNEGSKA come from the germline V gene (reference sequence). V was trimmed by 3 bases and J by 6 bases, leaving 0 bases between them. There are 8 residues in the CDR3. The CDR3 DNA follows: TGCAGTGCTAGCGAGCAGTACTTC. Translated, it gives CSASEQYF.

The genes are TRBV28 and TRBJ2-7, with D tentatively TRBD1 (6 bases). V lost 6 bases and J lost 4, with 19 bases in between. The CDR3 totals 15 residues. The germline gives CDR1 MDHEN, CDR2 SYDVKM. For the CDR3, the DNA is TGTGCCAGCAGCCCTGGGGACACGCAATCTTACGAGCAGTACTTC. Its protein is CASSPGDTQSYEQYF.

The J gene is TRBJ2-2, the V gene TRBV24-1, with D maybe TRBD1 (6 bases). CDR1 is KGHDR and CDR2 is SFDVKD in the germline V gene. The CDR3 is 16 residues long. The V end was cut by 1 base, the J end by 0 bases, with 8 bases between. CDR3 bases: TGTGCCACCAGTGATTTTCAGGGGCCGAACACCGGGGAGCTGTTTTTT. As protein: CATSDFQGPNTGELFF.

The V call is TRBV19, the J call TRBJ1-4; no clear D. This CDR3 has 15 residues. Germline V CDR1 and CDR2: LNHDA, SQIVND (reference sequence). Trimming stripped 5 bases from V and 3 bases from J, with 13 bases between. The CDR3, as DNA: TGTGCCAGTAGTCCCACTATATTTGCTAATGAAAAACTGTTTTTT. It codes for CASSPTIFANEKLFF.

The chain combines TRBV11-1 with TRBJ2-1, with D possibly matching TRBD1 (6 bases). Between the trimmed V and J ends, which lost 0 bases and 6 bases, there was a span of 9 bases. The germline V gene has CDR1 SGHAT and CDR2 FQDESV (reference sequence). CDR3 size: 14 residues. In DNA, the CDR3 is TGTGCCAGCAGCTTAGCGGGGGCGGTCAATGAGCAGTTCTTC. This codes for CASSLAGAVNEQFF.

The chain uses TRBV28 and TRBJ1-4; maybe TRBD1 (6 bases). The length of the CDR3 is 12 residues. The V end lost 7 bases, the J end lost 7 bases, and 10 bases lay between the germline ends. Germline V CDR1 and CDR2: MDHEN, SYDVKM. Here the CDR3 reads CASKGVGEKLFF. The CDR3 DNA reads as TGTGCCAGCAAGGGGGTTGGTGAAAAACTGTTTTTT.

The genes are TRBV28 and TRBJ2-7, with a possible D match to TRBD1 (5 bases). V was trimmed by 2 bases and J by 4 bases, leaving 12 bases between them. CDR1 is MDHEN and CDR2 is SYDVKM in the germline V gene. The CDR3 spans 14 residues. The CDR3 DNA reads TGTGCCAGCAGTTTAGCAGACAGACTTTACGAGCAGTACTTC. Protein product: CASSLADRLYEQYF.

This chain connects TRBV27 to TRBJ2-1; D is ambiguous. Per germline, CDR1 MNHEY and CDR2 SMNVEV (reference sequence). The CDR3 sequence is 13 residues long. Between the trimmed V and J ends, which lost 4 bases and 6 bases, there was a span of 10 bases. The CDR3 nucleotides read TGTGCCAGCAGTTGGGGTGAGATCAATGAGCAGTTCTTC. This sequence encodes CASSWGEINEQFF.

The rearrangement uses TRBV19 and TRBJ1-6, with TRBD1 identical over 8 bases. CDR3 length: 17 residues. With 8 bases clipped from V and 2 bases from J, the junction kept 11 bases outside the gene matches. Per the germline V gene, CDR1 is LNHDA and CDR2 is SQIVND (reference sequence). The CDR3 here is CASGTLPGQAYNSPLHF. As DNA, the CDR3 is TGTGCCAGTGGAACGCTTCCGGGACAGGCCTATAATTCACCCCTCCACTTT.

V and J are TRBV7-9 and TRBJ2-7; TRBD1 agrees at 10 bases. The CDR3 covers 16 residues. The trim removed 2 bases at V and 1 base at J, leaving 5 bases unmatched. The V gene's germline CDR1 is SEHNR and CDR2 FQNEAQ (reference sequence). The CDR3 protein is CASSLPPGQGSYEQYF. The CDR3 DNA follows: TGTGCCAGCAGCTTACCACCGGGACAGGGGTCCTACGAGCAGTACTTC.

The chain joins TRBV19 to TRBJ1-2, with D tentatively TRBD1 (5 bases). The CDR3 consists of 13 residues. V was cut by 3 bases and J by 4 bases, with 9 bases left in between. Per the germline V gene, CDR1 is LNHDA and CDR2 is SQIVND (reference sequence). CDR3 nucleotide sequence: TGTGCCAGTAGTATTAAGGGGATCTATGGCTACACCTTC. The encoded protein is CASSIKGIYGYTF.

The chain carries TRBV11-2 and TRBJ2-2; TRBD1 matches at 9 bases. The germline CDR1 and CDR2 sequences are SGHAT and FQNNGV. CDR3 length equals 14 residues. The J segment lost 7 bases and the V segment lost 5 bases, leaving 5 bases of the junction unmatched. In nucleotides, the CDR3 is TGTGCCAGCAGCCGGGACAGGGCGAACGGGGAGCTGTTTTTT. Its protein is CASSRDRANGELFF.

This clone was recorded only once. The chain combines TRBV7-9 with TRBJ2-7; D may correspond to TRBD1 or TRBD2 (6 bases each). The CDR3 runs to 16 residues. The V gene's germline CDR1 is SEHNR and CDR2 FQNEAQ (reference sequence). V was shortened by 5 bases and J by 7 bases, with 24 bases between the two germline ends. CDR3 sequence reads: CASSPPEGGGKSEQYF. Here the CDR3 DNA reads TGTGCCAGCAGCCCCCCCGAGGGGGGCGGGAAGTCTGAGCAGTACTTC.